Each of the 21 T cell receptor beta chains below was sequenced from the same sample in a study of post-analysis software for immune sequencing data. cDNA libraries of TCR beta carried unique molecular identifiers. TCRdb reprocessed the PCR reads via MiXCR and lists one record per CDR3 protein. The table records 700,000 to 900,000 distinct CDR3 sequences, around 46% of them present only once. These receptors have no known antigen. Regarding the study as a whole: TRBV5-6, TRBV5-1 and TRBV20-1 were among roughly 5 TRBV segments more frequent in patients than controls.

Sequenced material: blood. The receptors originated from a girl aged 5 to 17 with multiple sclerosis.

The V gene is TRBV19, the J gene TRBJ2-5, with D perhaps TRBD2 (6 bases). V was shortened by 6 bases and J by 3 bases, with 11 bases between the two germline ends. Germline V lookup: CDR1 LNHDA, CDR2 SQIVND (reference sequence). This CDR3 has 13 amino acids. For the CDR3, the DNA is TGTGCCAGTAGACCGCGGAGGGAAGAGACCCAGTACTTC. Encoded protein: CASRPRREETQYF.

As to this clonotype: One end of the junction fails to match germline, which may point to a read error. The J gene is TRBJ2-3, the V gene TRBV12-3 or TRBV12-4; TRBD2 might be the D (5 bases). The CDR3 is 15 amino acids. The CDR3 sequence is CASSLTGLDADAQYF. For the CDR3, the DNA is TGTGCCAGCAGTTTGACCGGACTGGACGCAGATGCGCAGTATTTT.

This chain connects TRBV5-1 to TRBJ2-7, with 10 bases that match TRBD2. Germline trimming cut 0 bases from V and 4 bases from J; bases unmatched to any gene: 7. The CDR3 covers 16 residues. Germline CDR1 and CDR2: SGHRS and YFSETQ. This CDR3 is CASSLGPAGGSYEQYF. CDR3 DNA sequence: TGCGCCAGCAGCTTGGGACCAGCGGGAGGGAGTTACGAGCAGTACTTC.

The sample holds a few counts of this clonotype. The chain has TRBV20-1 and TRBJ1-5; D call uncertain. Germline V gives CDR1 DFQATT, CDR2 SNEGSKA (reference sequence). V lost 0 bases, J lost 1 base, and 16 bases lay in between. This CDR3 is 17 amino acids long. The CDR3 here is CSARDLNALISNQPQHF. CDR3 sequence (DNA): TGCAGTGCTAGAGATCTCAACGCCCTTATAAGCAATCAGCCCCAGCATTTT.

A word on this clonotype: One end of the junction does not line up with germline, which may come from a read error. The chain uses TRBV7-7 and TRBJ2-1; 9 bases line up with TRBD2. Germline loops: CDR1 SSHAT, CDR2 FNYEAQ (reference sequence). CDR3 length equals 15 residues. CDR3 in DNA: TGTGCTAGCAGCGTGTGGACTAGCGACTACAATGAGCAGTTCTTC. It specifies CASSVWTSDYNEQFF.

The genes are TRBV29-1 and TRBJ1-4, with 8 bases aligning to TRBD1. This CDR3 has 15 residues. The germline V gene has CDR1 SQVTM and CDR2 ANQGSEA. The ends lost 6 bases at V and 4 bases at J; junction bases unmatched: 10. CDR3 bases: TGCAGCGTCAGATCCCGGGACAGGCGTAATGAAAAACTGTTTTTT. Translation: CSVRSRDRRNEKLFF.

The chain has TRBV29-1 and TRBJ2-7; 8 nucleotides agree with TRBD2. With 6 bases clipped from V and 2 bases from J, the junction kept 12 bases outside the gene matches. Germline V gene data show CDR1 as SQVTM and CDR2 as ANQGSEA. CDR3 length equals 15 residues. The CDR3 reads CSVGVWREDTYEQYF. CDR3 in DNA: TGCAGCGTGGGAGTGTGGCGGGAGGACACCTACGAGCAGTACTTC.

As regards this clonotype: One end of the junction is discordant with germline, which a read error may explain. This chain connects TRBV7-9 to TRBJ2-1, with 11 bases lining up with TRBD2. Germline CDR1 SEHNR, CDR2 FQNEAQ (reference sequence). CDR3 length: 17 residues. Here the CDR3 DNA reads TGTGCCAGTAGCTTTTTCACTAGCGGGGGATCCTACAATGAGCAGTTCTTC. Amino acids: CASSFFTSGGSYNEQFF.

This chain links TRBV10-3 with TRBJ1-2; no reliable D call. Looked up from germline, CDR1 is ENHRY and CDR2 is SYGVKD. This CDR3 has 13 residues. The V gene lost 7 bases and the J gene lost 5 bases, with 14 bases spanning the gap. The CDR3 here is CAIMVDGGYGYTF. CDR3 DNA sequence: TGTGCCATCATGGTGGACGGCGGTTATGGCTACACCTTC.

The chain is built from TRBV27 and TRBJ2-7; TRBD2 is a possible D gene (6 bases). Germline loops: CDR1 MNHEY, CDR2 SMNVEV (reference sequence). The CDR3 is 14 amino acids. V was cut by 6 bases and J by 2 bases, with 14 bases left in between. CDR3 loop: CASSRLVSPYEQYF. CDR3 bases: TGTGCCAGCAGCCGACTAGTCTCACCCTACGAGCAGTACTTC.

This clonotype has only one observation. Since no conserved phenylalanine or tryptophan closes the CDR3, a read error is the likely cause. CDR3 residues: CSASGTGNEKLFY. The CDR3 DNA reads TGCAGTGCTTCCGGGACAGGGAATGAAAAACTGTTTTAT. The chain couples TRBV20-1 to TRBJ1-4; 9 nucleotides match TRBD1. The CDR3 is 13 amino acids. CDR1 and CDR2 from the germline V gene are DFQATT and SNEGSKA (reference sequence). With 5 bases clipped from V and 5 bases from J, the junction kept 3 bases outside the gene matches.

This sequence joins TRBV29-1 and TRBJ1-1; 9 bases fit TRBD1. The germline CDR1 and CDR2 sequences are SQVTM and ANQGSEA. Trimming cost V 7 bases and J 1 base; bases outside gene matches: 7. The CDR3 loop spans 14 amino acids. The CDR3 region is CSAWGQGTNTEAFF. The CDR3 nucleotides are TGCAGCGCCTGGGGACAGGGAACGAACACTGAAGCTTTCTTT.

The V and J genes are TRBV6-5 and TRBJ2-1, with D perhaps matching TRBD2 (6 bases). Looked up from germline, CDR1 is MNHEY and CDR2 is SVGAGI. CDR3 length: 13 amino acids. V gave up 5 bases and J gave up 7 bases, with 12 bases separating them. This chain's CDR3 is CASSSRDLNEQFF. The CDR3, as DNA: TGTGCCAGCAGTAGCCGGGACTTAAATGAGCAGTTCTTC.

The count of this clonotype is one. The J gene is TRBJ1-1, the V gene TRBV7-2, with unresolved D. Germline V gives CDR1 SGHTA, CDR2 FQGNSA. V was pared by 1 base and J by 1 base, with 7 bases between. This CDR3 region has 14 residues. For the CDR3, the DNA is TGTGCCAGCAGCTTAGGATATGGGAACACTGAAGCTTTCTTT. Protein: CASSLGYGNTEAFF. Full variable domain (remainder filled in from reference TRBV7-2 and TRBJ1-1): GAGVSQSPSNKVTEKGKDVELRCDPISGHTALYWYRQSLGQGLEFLIYFQGNSAPDKSGLPSDRFSAERTGGSVSTLTIQRTQQEDSAVYLCASSLGYGNTEAFFGQGTRLTVV.

The chain employs TRBV28 and TRBJ2-5, with no clear D. Trimming left V 5 bases short and J 1 base short, with 11 bases between. Germline assignment: CDR1 MDHEN and CDR2 SYDVKM. The CDR3 extends over 14 amino acids. The CDR3 is CASSPGVSQETQYF. DNA for the CDR3: TGTGCCAGCAGTCCCGGTGTGTCCCAAGAGACCCAGTACTTC. The variable domain in full, with the rest retrieved from reference TRBV28 and TRBJ2-5, is DVKVTQSSRYLVKRTGEKVFLECVQDMDHENMFWYRQDPGLGLRLIYFSYDVKMKEKGDIPEGYSVSREKKERFSLILESASTNQTSMYLCASSPGVSQETQYFGPGTRLLVL.

This chain joins TRBV7-9 and TRBJ2-7, with TRBD2 matching 12 bases. The CDR3 is made up of 16 amino acids. V lost 5 bases to trimming and J lost 7 bases; unmatched junction nucleotides: 12. In germline, CDR1 is SEHNR, CDR2 FQNEAQ (reference sequence). CDR3 nucleotide sequence: TGTGCCAGCAGCCCAACGGTCGGACTAGCGGGGAGGGAGCAGTACTTC. Protein product: CASSPTVGLAGREQYF.

The chain has TRBV21-1 and TRBJ1-5; the DNA was not used to check the table's D call, TRBD1. TRBV21-1 is annotated as a pseudogene. The CDR3 consists of 17 residues. CDR3 nucleotide sequence: TGTGCCAGCAGCAAAATGTGGATCGCAGGGGGCGGTCAGCCCCAGCATTTT. Translated: CASSKMWIAGGGQPQHF.

This clonotype was observed a handful of times. V and J are TRBV9 and TRBJ1-4, with TRBD1 matching over 7 bases. J was trimmed by 8 bases and V by 0 bases; bases with no gene match: 7. In germline, CDR1 is SGDLS, CDR2 YYNGEE. This CDR3 is built from 15 residues. Here the CDR3 reads CASSVGPGGGEKLFF. In DNA, the CDR3 is TGTGCCAGCAGCGTAGGACCAGGGGGAGGCGAAAAACTGTTTTTT.

This clonotype was seen a handful of times. V and J are TRBV7-9 and TRBJ2-3, with D uncertain. There are 11 residues in the CDR3. The germline CDR1 and CDR2 sequences are SEHNR and FQNEAQ (reference sequence). V was pared by 5 bases and J by 4 bases, with 4 bases between. The CDR3 loop reads CASSTADTQYF. CDR3 nucleotide sequence: TGTGCCAGCAGCACCGCAGATACGCAGTATTTT.

This clonotype was detected a few times. The V call is TRBV12-3 or TRBV12-4, the J call TRBJ2-1; the match to TRBD1 covers 7 bases. The CDR3 length is 13 residues. Trimming cost V 5 bases and J 6 bases; bases outside gene matches: 4. This CDR3 is CASSMTGFNEQFF. CDR3 nucleotide sequence: TGTGCCAGCAGTATGACAGGGTTCAATGAGCAGTTCTTC.

V and J are TRBV2 and TRBJ2-7; TRBD1 matches at 8 bases. The ends lost 6 bases at V and 2 bases at J; junction bases unmatched: 9. The CDR3 spans 15 residues. Germline CDR1 is SNHLY and CDR2 is FYNNEI. The CDR3 sequence is CASRTPGQGTYEQYF. DNA for the CDR3: TGTGCCAGCAGGACACCCGGACAGGGCACCTACGAGCAGTACTTC.